This TCR beta chain was sequenced in a study of shared clonotypes between healthy human individuals. Study-wide background: Each donor had three CD4 naive, three CD4 memory, two CD8 naive and one CD8 memory plate. Study-wide points: Clonotype sharing among donors was thought likely to change with sequencing depth. Sampling included only blood; tissue repertoires likely differ.

Naive CD8 isolation took CD45RO-negative cells positively selected for CCR7 and excluded terminally differentiated effector memory CD45RA+ cells. The study ran the assay at deep level. Sequencing used immunoSEQ multiplex PCR; TCRdb keeps in-frame clones, though not all of them. This table holds about 680,000 clones, 92% found once. Remarks on this clone: What it binds is not known.

Trimming at V came to 2 bases and at J to 5 bases, leaving 10 bases not matched to a gene. The CDR3 contains 16 residues. CDR1 is SGHTA, CDR2 FQGNSA, per germline. The sequenced material came from naive CD8+ T cells sorted from blood. The clonotype was recovered from a man aged 30 to 39 in good health. V is TRBV7-2 and J is TRBJ2-3; 7 bases line up with TRBD2. The CDR3 DNA reads TGTGCCAGCAGCTTAACCGGACTAGGGTACTTAGATACGCAGTATTTT. It specifies CASSLTGLGYLDTQYF.